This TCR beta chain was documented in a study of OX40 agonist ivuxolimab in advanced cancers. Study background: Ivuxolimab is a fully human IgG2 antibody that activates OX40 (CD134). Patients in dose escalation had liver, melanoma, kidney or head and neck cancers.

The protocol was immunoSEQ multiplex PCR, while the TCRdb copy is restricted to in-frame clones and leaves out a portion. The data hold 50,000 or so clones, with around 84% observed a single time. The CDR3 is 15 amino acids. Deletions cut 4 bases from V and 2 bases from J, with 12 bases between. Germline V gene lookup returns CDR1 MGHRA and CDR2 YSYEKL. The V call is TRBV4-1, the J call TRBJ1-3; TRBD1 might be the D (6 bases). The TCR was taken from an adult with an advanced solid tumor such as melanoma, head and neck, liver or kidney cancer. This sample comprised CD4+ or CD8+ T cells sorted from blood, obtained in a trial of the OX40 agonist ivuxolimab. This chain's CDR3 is CASSLVDRPGNTIYF. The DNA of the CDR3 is TGCGCCAGCAGCCTAGTAGACAGGCCTGGAAACACCATATATTTT.